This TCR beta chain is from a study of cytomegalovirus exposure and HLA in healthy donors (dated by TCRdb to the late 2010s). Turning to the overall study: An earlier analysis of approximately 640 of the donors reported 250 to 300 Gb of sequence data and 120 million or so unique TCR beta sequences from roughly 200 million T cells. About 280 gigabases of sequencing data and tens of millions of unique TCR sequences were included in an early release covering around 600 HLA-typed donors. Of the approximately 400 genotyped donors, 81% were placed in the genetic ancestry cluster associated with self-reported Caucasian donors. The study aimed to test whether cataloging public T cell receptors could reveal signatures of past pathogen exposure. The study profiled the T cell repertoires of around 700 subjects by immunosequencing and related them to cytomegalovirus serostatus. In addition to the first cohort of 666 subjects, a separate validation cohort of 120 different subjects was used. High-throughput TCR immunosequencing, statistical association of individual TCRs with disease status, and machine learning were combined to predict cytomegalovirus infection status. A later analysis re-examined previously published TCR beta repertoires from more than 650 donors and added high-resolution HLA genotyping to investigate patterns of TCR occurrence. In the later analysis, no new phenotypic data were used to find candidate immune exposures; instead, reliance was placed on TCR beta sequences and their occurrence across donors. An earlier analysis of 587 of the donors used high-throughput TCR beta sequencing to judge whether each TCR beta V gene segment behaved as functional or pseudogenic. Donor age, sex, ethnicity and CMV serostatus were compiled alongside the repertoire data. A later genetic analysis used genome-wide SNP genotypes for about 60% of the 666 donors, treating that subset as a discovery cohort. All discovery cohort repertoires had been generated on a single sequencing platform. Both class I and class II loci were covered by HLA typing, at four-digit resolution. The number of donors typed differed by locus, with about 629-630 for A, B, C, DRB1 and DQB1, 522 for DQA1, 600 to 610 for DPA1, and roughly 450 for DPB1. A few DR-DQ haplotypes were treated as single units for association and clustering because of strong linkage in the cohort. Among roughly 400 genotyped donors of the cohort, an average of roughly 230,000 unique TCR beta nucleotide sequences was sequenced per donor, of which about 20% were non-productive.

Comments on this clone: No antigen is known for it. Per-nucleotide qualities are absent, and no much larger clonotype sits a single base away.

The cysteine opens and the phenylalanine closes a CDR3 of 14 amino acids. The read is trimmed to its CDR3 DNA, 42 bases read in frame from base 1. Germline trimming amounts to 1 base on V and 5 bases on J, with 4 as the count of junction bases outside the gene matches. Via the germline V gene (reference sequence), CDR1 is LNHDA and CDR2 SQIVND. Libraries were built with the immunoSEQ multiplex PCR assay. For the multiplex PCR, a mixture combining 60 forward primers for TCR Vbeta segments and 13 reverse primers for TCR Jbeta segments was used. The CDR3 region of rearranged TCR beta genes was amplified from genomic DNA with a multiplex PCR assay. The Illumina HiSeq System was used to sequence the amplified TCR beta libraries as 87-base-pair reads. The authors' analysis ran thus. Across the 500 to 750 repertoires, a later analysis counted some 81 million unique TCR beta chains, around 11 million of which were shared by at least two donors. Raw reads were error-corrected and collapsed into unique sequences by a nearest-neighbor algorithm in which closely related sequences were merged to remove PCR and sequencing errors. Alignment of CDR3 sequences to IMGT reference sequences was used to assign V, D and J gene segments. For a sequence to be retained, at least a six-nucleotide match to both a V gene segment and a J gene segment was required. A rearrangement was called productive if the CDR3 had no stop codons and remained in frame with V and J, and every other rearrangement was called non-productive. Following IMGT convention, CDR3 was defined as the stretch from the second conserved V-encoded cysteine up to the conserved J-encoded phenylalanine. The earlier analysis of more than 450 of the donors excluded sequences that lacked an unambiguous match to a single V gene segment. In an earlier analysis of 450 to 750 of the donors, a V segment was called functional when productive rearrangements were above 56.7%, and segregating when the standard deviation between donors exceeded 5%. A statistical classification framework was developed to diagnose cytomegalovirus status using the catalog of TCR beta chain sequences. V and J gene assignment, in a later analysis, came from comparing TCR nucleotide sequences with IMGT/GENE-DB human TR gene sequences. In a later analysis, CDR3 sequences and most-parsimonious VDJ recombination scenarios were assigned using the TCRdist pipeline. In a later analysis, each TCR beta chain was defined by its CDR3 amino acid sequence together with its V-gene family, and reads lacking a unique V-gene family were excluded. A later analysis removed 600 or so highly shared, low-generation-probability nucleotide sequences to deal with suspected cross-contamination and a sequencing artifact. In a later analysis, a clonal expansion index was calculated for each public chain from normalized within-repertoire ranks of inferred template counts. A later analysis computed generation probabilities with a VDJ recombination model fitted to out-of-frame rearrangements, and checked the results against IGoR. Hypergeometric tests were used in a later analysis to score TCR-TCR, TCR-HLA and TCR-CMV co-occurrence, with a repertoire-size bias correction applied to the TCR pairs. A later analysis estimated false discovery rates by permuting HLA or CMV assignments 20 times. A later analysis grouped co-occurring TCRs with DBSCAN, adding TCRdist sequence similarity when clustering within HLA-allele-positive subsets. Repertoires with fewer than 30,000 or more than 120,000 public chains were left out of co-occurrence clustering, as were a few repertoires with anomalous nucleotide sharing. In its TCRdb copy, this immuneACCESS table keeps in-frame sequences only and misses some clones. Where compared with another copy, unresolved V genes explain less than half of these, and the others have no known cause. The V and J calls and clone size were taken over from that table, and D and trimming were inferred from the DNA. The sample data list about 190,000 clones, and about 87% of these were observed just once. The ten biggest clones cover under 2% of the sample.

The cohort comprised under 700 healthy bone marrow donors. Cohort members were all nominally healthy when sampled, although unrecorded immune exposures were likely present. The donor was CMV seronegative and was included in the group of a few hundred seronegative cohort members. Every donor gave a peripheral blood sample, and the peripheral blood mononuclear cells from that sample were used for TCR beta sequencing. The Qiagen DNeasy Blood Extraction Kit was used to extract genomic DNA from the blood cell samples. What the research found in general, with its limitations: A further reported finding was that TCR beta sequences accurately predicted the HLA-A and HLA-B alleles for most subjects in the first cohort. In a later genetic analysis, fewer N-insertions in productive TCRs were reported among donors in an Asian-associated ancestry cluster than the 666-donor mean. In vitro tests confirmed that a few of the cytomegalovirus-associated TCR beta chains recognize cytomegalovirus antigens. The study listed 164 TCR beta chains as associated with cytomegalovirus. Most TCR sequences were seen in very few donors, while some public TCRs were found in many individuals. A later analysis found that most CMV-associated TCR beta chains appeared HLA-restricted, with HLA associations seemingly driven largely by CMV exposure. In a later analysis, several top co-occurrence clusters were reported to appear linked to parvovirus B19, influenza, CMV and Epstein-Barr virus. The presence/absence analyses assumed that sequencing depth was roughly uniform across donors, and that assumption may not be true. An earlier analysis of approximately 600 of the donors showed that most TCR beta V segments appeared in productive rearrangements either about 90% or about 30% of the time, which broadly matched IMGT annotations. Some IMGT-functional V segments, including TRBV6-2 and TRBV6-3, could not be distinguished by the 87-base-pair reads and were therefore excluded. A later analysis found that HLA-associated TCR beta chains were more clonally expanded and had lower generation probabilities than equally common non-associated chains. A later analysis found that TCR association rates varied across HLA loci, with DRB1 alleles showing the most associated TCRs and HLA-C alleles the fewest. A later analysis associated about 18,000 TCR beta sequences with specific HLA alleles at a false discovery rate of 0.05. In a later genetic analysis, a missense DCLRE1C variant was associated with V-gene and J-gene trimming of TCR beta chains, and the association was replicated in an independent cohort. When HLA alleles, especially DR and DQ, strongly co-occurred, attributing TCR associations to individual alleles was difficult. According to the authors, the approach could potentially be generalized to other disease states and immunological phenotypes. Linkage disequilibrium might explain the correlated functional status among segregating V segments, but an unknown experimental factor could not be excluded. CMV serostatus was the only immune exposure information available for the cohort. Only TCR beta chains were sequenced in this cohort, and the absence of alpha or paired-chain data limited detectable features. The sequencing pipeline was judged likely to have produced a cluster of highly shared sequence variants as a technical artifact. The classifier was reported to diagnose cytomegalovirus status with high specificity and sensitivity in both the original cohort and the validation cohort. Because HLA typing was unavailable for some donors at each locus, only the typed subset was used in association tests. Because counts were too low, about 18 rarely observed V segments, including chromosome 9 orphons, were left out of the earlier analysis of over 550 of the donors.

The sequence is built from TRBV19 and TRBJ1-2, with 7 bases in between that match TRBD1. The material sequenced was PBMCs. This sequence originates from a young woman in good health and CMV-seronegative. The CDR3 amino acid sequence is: CASSIGGTAYGYTF. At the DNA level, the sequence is TGTGCCAGTAGTATAGGGGGGACAGCGTATGGCTACACCTTC.